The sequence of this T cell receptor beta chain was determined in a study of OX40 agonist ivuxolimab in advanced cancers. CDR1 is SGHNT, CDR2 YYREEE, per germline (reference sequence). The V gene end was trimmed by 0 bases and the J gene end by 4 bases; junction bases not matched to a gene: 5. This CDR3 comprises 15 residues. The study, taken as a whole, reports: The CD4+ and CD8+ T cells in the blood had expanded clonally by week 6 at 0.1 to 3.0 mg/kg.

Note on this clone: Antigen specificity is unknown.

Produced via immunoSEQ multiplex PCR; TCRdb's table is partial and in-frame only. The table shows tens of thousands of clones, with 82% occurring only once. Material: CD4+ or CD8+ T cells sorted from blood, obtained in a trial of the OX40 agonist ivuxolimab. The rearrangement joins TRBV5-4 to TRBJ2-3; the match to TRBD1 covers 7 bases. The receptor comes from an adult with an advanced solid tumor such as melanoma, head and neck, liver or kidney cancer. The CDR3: CASSLGTGAADTQYF. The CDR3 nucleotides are TGTGCCAGCAGCTTGGGAACAGGGGCAGCAGATACGCAGTATTTT.